The rows below give T cell receptor beta chains drawn from one sample of a study of T cell responses to AZD1222 COVID-19 vaccine. Measured with immunoSEQ multiplex PCR; TCRdb has only the in-frame clones, and not every one. Of 75,000 to 95,000 clones detected, 85% appear once; the ten largest clones hold less than 15%. Sequencing used peripheral blood, obtained on day 0 of AZD1222 vaccination. The source of these receptors is an adult in good health. Each CDR3 is given with its conserved first and last residue. The D gene is left open where the match is weak. The size field is filled for only some rows; it gives once, few, many or a size class.

V	J	D	size	DNA	CDR3
TRBV9	TRBJ2-7	TRBD1	.	TGTGCCAGCAGCCCAACAGGGGCCTCCTCCTACGAGCAGTACTTC	CASSPTGASSYEQYF
TRBV2	TRBJ1-1	TRBD1	.	TGTGCCAGCCATACCCGAGACAGGGGGGAGACTGAAGCTTTCTTT	CASHTRDRGETEAFF
TRBV24-1	TRBJ2-1	TRBD1	.	TGTGCCACCAAGACAGGGGGCGCGGGGGATGAGCAGTTCTTC	CATKTGGAGDEQFF
TRBV21-1	TRBJ1-5	.	.	TGTGCCAGCAGCGCCCCCTGCGGGGGGCGCGTGGGGGGCAATCAGCCCCAGCATTTT	CASSAPCGGRVGGNQPQHF
TRBV28	TRBJ1-6	.	.	TGTGCCAGCACGGGCGAGTACAATTCACCCCTCCACTTT	CASTGEYNSPLHF
TRBV4-3	TRBJ2-7	.	.	TGCGCCAGCAGCCCCGAGGGTGGGCTGTACGAGCAGTACTTC	CASSPEGGLYEQYF
TRBV15	TRBJ1-5	TRBD1	.	TGTGCCACCAGCAGATCGACAGGGGGCGGTCAGCCCCAGCATTTT	CATSRSTGGGQPQHF
TRBV4-3	TRBJ1-6	.	.	TGCGCCAGCAGCCAAGAGTTGGTAGGGGGTTCCTATAATTCACCCCTCCACTTT	CASSQELVGGSYNSPLHF
TRBV5-1	TRBJ2-7	.	once	TGCGCCAGCACCCAAGGGCCTGCCCCCCGCGAGCAGTACTTC	CASTQGPAPREQYF
TRBV7-2	TRBJ1-2	TRBD1	few	TGTGCCAGCAGCTTTCCGGGGACAGGAGTCGGCTACACCTTC	CASSFPGTGVGYTF
TRBV5-1	TRBJ2-1	.	.	TGCGCCAGCAGCTTGGTCCAGGGGACTGGCAATGAGCAGTTCTTC	CASSLVQGTGNEQFF
TRBV6-2/TRBV6-3	TRBJ1-6	.	.	TGTGCCAGCAGTTATCCGGGCCAGTCGAACCACTTT	CASSYPGQSNHF
TRBV19	TRBJ1-2	TRBD1	.	TGTGCCAGTAAGAGGGGGACAGGGAGTGATAACTATGGCTACACCTTC	CASKRGTGSDNYGYTF
TRBV7-9	TRBJ2-7	.	.	TGTGCCAGCAGCTTAATGGGGGTTTTTGAGTACGAGCAGTACTTC	CASSLMGVFEYEQYF
TRBV19	TRBJ2-2	TRBD1	.	TGTGCCAGTAGTATAACTGGGACAGGGGGATACACCGGGGAGCTGTTTTTT	CASSITGTGGYTGELFF
TRBV10-1	TRBJ2-7	TRBD1	.	TGCGCCAGCAGTGAGTCGGTGACAGGGTCCTACGAGCAGTACTTC	CASSESVTGSYEQYF
TRBV15	TRBJ1-5	.	.	TGTGCCACCAGCAGCCCTCCTCAGCCCCAGCATTTT	CATSSPPQPQHF
TRBV7-9	TRBJ2-2	.	.	TGTGCCAGCAGCGGCAGGGCAGGCGGGGAGCTGTTTTTT	CASSGRAGGELFF
TRBV12-5	TRBJ1-5	.	once	TGTGCTAGTGGTTTAGAGGGGGGACAGCCCCAGCATTTT	CASGLEGGQPQHF
TRBV18	TRBJ2-1	TRBD2	.	TGTGCCAGCTCACCACGACTAGCGGGGGACTACAATGAGCAGTTCTTC	CASSPRLAGDYNEQFF
TRBV23-1	TRBJ2-7	TRBD2	.	TGCGCCAGCAGTCAAGGGGGGGACCCCTGCTACGAGCAGTACTTC	CASSQGGDPCYEQYF
TRBV7-9	TRBJ2-5	.	.	TGTGCCAGCAGCTTGGGATCCCAAGAGACCCAGTACTTC	CASSLGSQETQYF
TRBV6-2/TRBV6-3	TRBJ2-5	.	.	TGTGCCAGCAGTTACCGCTTTTCCGGGGTAGAGACCCAGTACTTC	CASSYRFSGVETQYF
TRBV7-2	TRBJ2-7	TRBD2	.	TGTGCCAGCAGGGGGGGGTCCTACGAGCAGTACTTC	CASRGGSYEQYF
TRBV7-9	TRBJ2-2	TRBD2	.	TGTGCCAGCAGCTTACGCGGGACCATGGGAGGGCAGAAGGCCGGGGAGCTGTTTTTT	CASSLRGTMGGQKAGELFF
TRBV4-1	TRBJ2-7	.	.	TGCGCCAGCAGCCAAGTGGACCTCCTGATTACCTACGAGCAGTACTTC	CASSQVDLLITYEQYF
TRBV7-2	TRBJ1-3	.	.	TGTGCCAGCAGCTTAGTATCGACGTATGGAAACACCATATATTTT	CASSLVSTYGNTIYF
TRBV6-5	TRBJ2-1	TRBD2	.	TGTGCCAGTCCGAGCGGGGGCCTCAATGAGCAGTTCTTC	CASPSGGLNEQFF
TRBV18	TRBJ1-2	.	.	TGTGCCAGCTCAGCCCTTCGGGACTATGGCTACACCTTC	CASSALRDYGYTF
TRBV4-3	TRBJ1-1	.	.	TGCGCCAGCAGCCAAACGGGGAACACTGAAGCTTTCTTT	CASSQTGNTEAFF
TRBV4-3	TRBJ2-7	TRBD1	.	TGCGCCAGCAGCCAAGAGTGGGACAGGTGGACCTACGAGCAGTACTTC	CASSQEWDRWTYEQYF
TRBV9	TRBJ2-3	.	.	TGTGCCAGCAGCGAGTCTCGTACGCAGTATTTT	CASSESRTQYF
TRBV7-2	TRBJ2-2	TRBD2	.	TGTGCCAGCAGCTTAGTGGCGGGGGTGGAGCTGTTTTTT	CASSLVAGVELFF
TRBV19	TRBJ2-1	TRBD2	.	TGTGCCAGTAGTACTAGCGGGGGTGACAATGAGCAGTTCTTC	CASSTSGGDNEQFF
TRBV28	TRBJ1-5	.	few	TGTGCCAGCAGCCTAGGACAAGCCCATCAGCCCCAGCATTTT	CASSLGQAHQPQHF
TRBV5-4	TRBJ1-5	.	.	TGTGCCAGCAGCTTAGACAGGAGTTCGACCCAGCATTTT	CASSLDRSSTQHF
TRBV19	TRBJ1-5	.	.	TGTGCCAGTAGAAGGAGGGACTCCGGTCAGCCCCAGCATTTT	CASRRRDSGQPQHF
TRBV6-5	TRBJ2-7	.	.	TGTGCCAGCAGAACTAGCTACGAGCAGTACTTC	CASRTSYEQYF
TRBV29-1	TRBJ1-1	.	few	TGCAGCACGGAGGCGGGGATGTTGGGGAACACTGAAGCTTTCTTT	CSTEAGMLGNTEAFF
TRBV5-5	TRBJ2-7	TRBD2	.	TGTGCCAGCAGACCGACTAGCGGGGGGTCTCTGAGCTCCTACGAGCAGTACTTC	CASRPTSGGSLSSYEQYF
TRBV19	TRBJ1-2	.	.	TGTGCCAGTAGTATAGATATACGTATCTATGGCTACACCTTC	CASSIDIRIYGYTF
TRBV7-2	TRBJ2-3	.	once	TGTGCCAGCAGCTTAAGGCAGGCAAGGGGCCGGGGAGATACGCAGTATTTT	CASSLRQARGRGDTQYF
TRBV20-1	TRBJ2-5	.	.	TGCAGTGCCACGGAGACCCAGTACTTC	CSATETQYF
TRBV12-3/TRBV12-4	TRBJ1-2	.	.	TGTGCCAGCAGTTTGACCCTCGGAAGCGGCTACACCTTC	CASSLTLGSGYTF
TRBV10-3	TRBJ1-1	.	.	TGTGCCATCAGTGGGACCACTGAAGCTTTCTTT	CAISGTTEAFF
TRBV4-2	TRBJ1-1	.	.	TGTGCCAGCAGCTCACCCGTTATGGGGGAGGGTGAAGCTTTCTTT	CASSSPVMGEGEAFF
TRBV3-1/TRBV3-2	TRBJ1-2	.	.	TGTGCCAGCAGCCAAGATCAGGAGGGTTATGGCTACACCTTC	CASSQDQEGYGYTF
TRBV30	TRBJ1-3	.	.	TGTGCCTGGATATCTACCTACTCTGGAAACACCATATATTTT	CAWISTYSGNTIYF
TRBV5-1	TRBJ2-7	.	.	TGCGCCAGCAGCTTGGCCCCGGGGGAACGCGAGCAGTACTTC	CASSLAPGEREQYF
TRBV19	TRBJ2-1	.	.	TGTGCCAGTAGAACGAGCGGGCCGACCTACAATGAGCAGTTCTTC	CASRTSGPTYNEQFF
TRBV9	TRBJ1-4	.	.	TGTGCCAGCAGCGTCAAAACTAATGAAAAACTGTTTTTT	CASSVKTNEKLFF
TRBV4-1	TRBJ2-5	.	once	TGCGCCAGCAGCCAAGACACGGGATCGAGACTAGGGTCAAGGGAGACCCAGTACTTC	CASSQDTGSRLGSRETQYF